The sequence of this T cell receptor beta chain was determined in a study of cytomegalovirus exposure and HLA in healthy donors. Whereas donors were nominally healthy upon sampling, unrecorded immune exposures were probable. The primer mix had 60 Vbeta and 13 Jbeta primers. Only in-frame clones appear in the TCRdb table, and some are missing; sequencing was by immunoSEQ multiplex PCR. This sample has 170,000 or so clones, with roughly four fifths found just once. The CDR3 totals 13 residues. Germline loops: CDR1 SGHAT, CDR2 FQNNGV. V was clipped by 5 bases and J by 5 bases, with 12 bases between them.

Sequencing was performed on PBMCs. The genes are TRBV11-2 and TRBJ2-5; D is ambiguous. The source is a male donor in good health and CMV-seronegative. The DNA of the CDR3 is TGTGCCAGCAGCCCCCGAACCAGGGAGACCCAGTACTTC. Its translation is CASSPRTRETQYF.